This T cell receptor (beta chain) derives from a study of cytomegalovirus exposure and HLA in healthy donors. Turning to the study itself: The study's early data release held roughly 91 million unique TCRs from HLA-typed donors.

Study conclusions and caveats: In a later analysis, HLA-associated beta chains showed higher expansion and lower generation probabilities than comparable chains. According to a later analysis, most TCR beta chains associated with CMV appeared HLA-restricted.

Primers included in the PCR were 60 Vbeta and 13 Jbeta primers. The data were produced by immunoSEQ multiplex PCR, yet TCRdb's version contains in-frame clones alone and is incomplete. The specimen's table records about 130,000 clones. On this clone: Antigen unknown.

The germline V gene encodes CDR1 SGHRS and CDR2 YFSETQ. Trimming removed 6 bases at V and 2 bases at J, with 8 bases between. The CDR3 contains 12 residues. The source of this sequence is a woman aged 40-49 years in good health and CMV-seropositive. Material for sequencing was PBMCs. The chain links TRBV5-1 to TRBJ2-5, with no clear D. The CDR3 protein is CASMSEQETQYF. CDR3 coding DNA: TGCGCCAGCATGTCAGAACAAGAGACCCAGTACTTC.